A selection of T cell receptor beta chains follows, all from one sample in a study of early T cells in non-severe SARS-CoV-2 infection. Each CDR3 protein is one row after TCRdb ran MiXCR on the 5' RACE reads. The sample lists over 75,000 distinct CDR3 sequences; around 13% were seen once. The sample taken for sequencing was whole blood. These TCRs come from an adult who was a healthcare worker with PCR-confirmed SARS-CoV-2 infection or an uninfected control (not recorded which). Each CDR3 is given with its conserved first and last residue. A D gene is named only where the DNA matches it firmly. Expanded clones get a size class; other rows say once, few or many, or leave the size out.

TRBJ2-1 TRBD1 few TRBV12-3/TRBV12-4 CASSWQDRVEKFF TGTGCCAGCAGTTGGCAGGACAGGGTCGAGAAGTTCTTC
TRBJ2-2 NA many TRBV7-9 CATNGELFF TGTGCCACCAACGGGGAGCTGTTTTTT
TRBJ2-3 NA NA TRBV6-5 CASSYRRSRTPSTDTQYF TGTGCCAGCAGTTACCGCAGATCCAGGACTCCCAGCACAGATACGCAGTATTTT
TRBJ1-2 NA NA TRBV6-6 CASSSAGRGYTF TGTGCCAGCAGTTCCGCAGGGCGGGGCTACACCTTC
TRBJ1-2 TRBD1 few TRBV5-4 CASTGTGRRGYGYTF TGTGCCAGCACCGGGACAGGGCGACGTGGCTATGGCTACACCTTC
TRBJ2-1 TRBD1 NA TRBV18 CASSPRQGTDNEQFF TGTGCCAGCTCCCCGAGACAGGGAACGGACAATGAGCAGTTCTTC
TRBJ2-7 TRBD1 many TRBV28 CASIAGTATLEQYF TGTGCCAGCATCGCCGGGACAGCTACGCTCGAGCAGTACTTC
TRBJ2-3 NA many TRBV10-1 CASSDRPGTLTDTQYF TGCGCCAGCAGTGACCGGCCCGGGACACTGACAGATACGCAGTATTTT
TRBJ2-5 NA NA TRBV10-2 CASRKGGQETQYF TGCGCCAGCAGGAAGGGGGGCCAAGAGACCCAGTACTTC
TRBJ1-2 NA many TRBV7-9 CASSLTGTIYGYTF TGTGCCAGCAGCTTAACCGGGACAATCTATGGCTACACCTTC
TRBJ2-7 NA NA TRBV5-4 CASSTPWRGDSYKQYF TGTGCCAGCAGCACCCCGTGGAGGGGCGACTCCTACAAGCAGTACTTC
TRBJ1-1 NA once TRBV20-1 CSARVPGSEAFF TGCAGTGCTAGAGTCCCTGGAAGTGAAGCTTTCTTT
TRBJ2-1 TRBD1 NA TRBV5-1 CASSSTGNNEQFF TGCGCCAGCAGCTCGACAGGGAACAATGAGCAGTTCTTC
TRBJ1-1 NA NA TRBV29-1 CSVVGGVLSVAFF TGCAGCGTTGTCGGTGGTGTGCTGTCTGTAGCTTTCTTT
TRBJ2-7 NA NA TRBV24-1 CATTDWGGPYEQYF TGTGCCACCACCGATTGGGGCGGACCCTACGAGCAGTACTTC
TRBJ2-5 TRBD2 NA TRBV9 CASSVNSGGARETQYF TGTGCCAGCAGCGTCAATAGCGGGGGGGCCAGAGAGACCCAGTACTTC
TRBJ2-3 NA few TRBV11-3 CASSLGLGATDTQYF TGTGCCAGCAGCTTAGGTTTGGGGGCCACAGATACGCAGTATTTT
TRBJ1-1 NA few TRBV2 CASSETANTEAFF TGTGCCAGCAGTGAGACAGCGAACACTGAAGCTTTCTTT
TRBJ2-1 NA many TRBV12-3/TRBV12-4 CASSLARKQGQFF TGTGCCAGCAGTTTAGCGCGAAAGCAGGGGCAGTTCTTC
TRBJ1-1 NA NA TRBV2 CASRGEDTEAFF TGTGCCAGCAGAGGGGAGGACACTGAAGCTTTCTTT
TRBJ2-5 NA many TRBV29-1 CSARLGRVQYF TGCAGCGCCAGACTGGGGCGGGTCCAGTACTTC
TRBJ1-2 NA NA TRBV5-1 CASSSRGPNYGYTF TGCGCCAGCAGCTCCCGCGGACCCAACTATGGCTACACCTTC
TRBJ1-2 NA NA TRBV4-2 CASSQGPGGDGYTF TGTGCCAGCAGCCAAGGGCCGGGAGGTGATGGCTACACCTTC
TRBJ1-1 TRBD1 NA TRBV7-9 CASSLTGVTATEAFF TGTGCCAGCAGCTTAACAGGGGTGACGGCCACTGAAGCTTTCTTT
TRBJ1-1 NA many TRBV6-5 CASRSLQRGAGAEAFF TGTGCCAGCAGGTCCCTACAAAGGGGGGCGGGCGCTGAAGCTTTCTTT
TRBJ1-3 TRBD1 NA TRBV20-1 CSASTGELSGNTIYF TGCAGTGCTTCGACAGGGGAACTATCTGGAAACACCATATATTTT